This TCR beta chain was sequenced during a study of blood T cell repertoires in COVID-19. As originally analysed: Amplification of reference gene primers provided the estimated nucleated cell counts. Assay used: immunoSEQ multiplex PCR; TCRdb lists only in-frame clones, some missing. V, J and clone size were drawn from that table, and D and trimming were deduced from the DNA. The top ten clones hold about a tenth of a sample with roughly 140,000 clones, 65% to 90% of them seen once. Germline V gene sequence: CDR1 KGHSH, CDR2 LQKENI. The CDR3 consists of 13 residues. Deletions cut 6 bases from V and 6 bases from J, with 15 bases between.

This chain joins TRBV18 and TRBJ2-7; a possible D gene is TRBD2 (5 bases). Material: peripheral blood. The TCR originated in a man between 60 and 70 years old with active or convalescent COVID-19. The CDR3 here is CASSSGLGFEQYV. The CDR3, as DNA: TGTGCCAGCTCGTCTGGACTTGGCTTCGAGCAGTACGTC.